This T cell receptor (beta chain) was recorded in a study of identical twins. The V gene lost 1 base and the J gene lost 2 bases, with 15 bases spanning the gap. The CDR3 spans 16 residues. Germline assignment: CDR1 LGHNA and CDR2 YNFKEQ. TCRdb passed the 5' RACE reads through MiXCR, listing each CDR3 protein once. The sample lists hundreds of thousands of distinct CDR3 sequences; over 8.5% were seen once. The same data also went into a second study, on yellow fever vaccine responses in identical twins.

The clonotype originates from a woman aged 18-35 years in good health. The chain is built from TRBV4-2 and TRBJ2-7; D remains ambiguous. Sequencing was done on a sample of PBMCs. The CDR3 loop reads CASSQALGIIAYEQYF. For the CDR3, the DNA is TGTGCCAGCAGCCAAGCTCTTGGGATAATTGCCTACGAGCAGTACTTC.